This TCR beta chain was identified in a study of T cell changes during pregnancy in multiple sclerosis. TCRdb keeps only in-frame clones here, not all; method: immunoSEQ multiplex PCR. Of approximately 71,000 clones in the sample, just over 90% were seen once. The germline gives CDR1 SGHDT, CDR2 YYEEEE. The ends were cut back, 2 bases at V and 4 bases at J, with 9 bases in the middle. The CDR3 loop spans 13 amino acids. The input for sequencing was peripheral blood, taken in the third trimester of pregnancy. The sequence derives from a female donor with multiple sclerosis, enrolled in a pregnancy study. The chain carries TRBV5-6 and TRBJ2-5, with D possibly being TRBD1 (5 bases). The CDR3 DNA sequence: TGTGCCAGCAGCTTTGTTCAGGGAGAGACCCAGTACTTC. This gives the protein CASSFVQGETQYF.